These 15 T cell receptor beta chains share one sample of origin, sequenced in a study of T cell clonotyping in hematopoietic cell transplantation. The protocol was immunoSEQ multiplex PCR, while the TCRdb copy is restricted to in-frame clones and leaves out a portion. In the table there are 3,000 to 3,500 clones, 61% of which are singletons. The sequencing here drew on peripheral blood mononuclear cells, taken 30 days after allogeneic stem cell transplant. The receptors were gathered from a female patient aged 25-40 years who had an allogeneic stem cell transplant, so T cells may come from the graft donor. Some clones in this sample may be carry-over from other donors' samples.

This clone was seen a few times. The chain uses TRBV29-1 and TRBJ1-3, with 9 bases that match TRBD1. V lost 3 bases to trimming and J lost 0 bases; unmatched junction nucleotides: 3. The CDR3 consists of 15 residues. Germline CDR1 and CDR2: SQVTM and ANQGSEA. This CDR3 reads CSVETDRGSGNTIYF. In nucleotides, the CDR3 is TGCAGCGTTGAGACGGACAGGGGCTCTGGAAACACCATATATTTT.

This clone showed up just a few times. The rearrangement links TRBV15 to TRBJ2-7; no firm D call. The V and J ends lost 1 base and 0 bases respectively, with 10 bases between them. Per the germline V gene, CDR1 is LNHNV and CDR2 is YYDKDF (reference sequence). The CDR3 loop spans 15 amino acids. The CDR3 loop is CATSRVQWDSYEQYF. The CDR3 DNA reads TGTGCCACCAGCAGAGTTCAATGGGACTCCTACGAGCAGTACTTC.

This rearrangement joins TRBV5-1 to TRBJ1-1; D is possibly TRBD1 (5 bases). This CDR3 comprises 12 residues. Germline lookup yields CDR1 SGHRS and CDR2 YFSETQ. The V end lost 4 bases, the J end lost 6 bases, and 10 bases lay between the germline ends. For the CDR3, the DNA is TGCGCCAGCAGCAACTGGGGCTCTGAAGCTTTCTTT. Encoded protein: CASSNWGSEAFF.

This clone has only a few counts. J is TRBJ2-2 and V is TRBV7-8; D not certain. Trimming pared 5 bases from V and 0 bases from J, leaving 13 bases between. The CDR3 is made up of 16 amino acids. Germline CDR1 SGHVS, CDR2 FQNEAQ. For the CDR3, the DNA is TGTGCCAGCAGCCCCCGTCCGGGCTCGAACACCGGGGAGCTGTTTTTT. This gives the protein CASSPRPGSNTGELFF. The variable domain in full, completed from reference TRBV7-8 and TRBJ2-2, reads GAGVSQSPRYKVAKRGQDVALRCDPISGHVSLFWYQQALGQGPEFLTYFQNEAQLDKSGLPSDRFFAERPEGSVSTLKIQRTQQEDSAVYLCASSPRPGSNTGELFFGEGSRLTVL.

V and J are TRBV15 and TRBJ2-5; D is undetermined. Germline CDR1 LNHNV, CDR2 YYDKDF (reference sequence). The V end was cut by 0 bases, the J end by 2 bases, with 7 bases between. This CDR3 is built from 14 residues. CDR3 sequence reads: CATSRDHTQETQYF. The DNA for the CDR3 is TGTGCCACCAGCAGAGATCATACTCAAGAGACCCAGTACTTC.

The chain has TRBV7-6 and TRBJ1-3; no definite D call. Germline CDR1 is SGHVS and CDR2 is FNYEAQ. The CDR3 spans 16 residues. Trimming removed 5 bases from V and 0 bases from J, with 14 bases in between. CDR3 protein: CASSHTQSGSGNTIYF. The CDR3 DNA sequence: TGTGCCAGCAGCCACACTCAGTCTGGCTCTGGAAACACCATATATTTT.

This chain uses TRBV9 with TRBJ2-5; 7 bases map to TRBD2. Germline values: CDR1 SGDLS, CDR2 YYNGEE. The CDR3 is made up of 16 amino acids. Losses at the gene ends were 0 bases for V and 5 bases for J; bases not matched to a gene: 10. CDR3 sequence reads: CASSVDQGGDRETQYF. The CDR3 nucleotides are TGTGCCAGCAGCGTAGACCAGGGAGGGGATCGGGAGACCCAGTACTTC.

This clone appeared a few times. V and J are TRBV27 and TRBJ1-5; D gene uncertain. This CDR3 has 16 amino acids. Germline loops: CDR1 MNHEY, CDR2 SMNVEV (reference sequence). Deletions cut 6 bases from V and 2 bases from J, with 17 bases between. The CDR3, as DNA: TGTGCCAGCAGCCCATCGGCCCGAGGCGGCAATCAGCCCCAGCATTTT. Translated: CASSPSARGGNQPQHF.

The chain is built from TRBV30 and TRBJ2-1, with 9 bases that match TRBD1. Looked up from germline, CDR1 is GTSNPN and CDR2 is SVGIG (reference sequence). Losses at the gene ends were 1 base for V and 10 bases for J; bases not matched to a gene: 8. This CDR3 region has 14 residues. CDR3 bases: TGTGCCTGGAGTGGGGACAGGGCCGGTTGGGAGCAGTTCTTC. Protein sequence: CAWSGDRAGWEQFF.

Relative to its sample, this clone is medium-sized. The chain couples TRBV16 to TRBJ2-1, with TRBD2 matching over 12 bases. Looked up from germline, CDR1 is KGHSY and CDR2 is FQNENV. This CDR3 comprises 16 residues. V was pared by 0 bases and J by 8 bases, with 5 bases of the junction left unmatched. The CDR3 bases are TGTGCCAGCAGCCAATCCCCACTAGCGGGGGGCGATGAGCAGTTCTTC. Translation gives CASSQSPLAGGDEQFF.

The chain links TRBV5-1 to TRBJ1-1, with D possibly TRBD1 on 5 matching bases. V lost 0 bases and J 5 bases, leaving 11 bases between the germline ends. CDR1 is SGHRS and CDR2 is YFSETQ in the germline V gene. This CDR3 comprises 14 residues. The CDR3 reads CASSLESRATEAFF. The CDR3 DNA sequence: TGCGCCAGCAGCTTGGAGTCCAGGGCGACTGAAGCTTTCTTT.

The gene calls are TRBV6-5 and TRBJ1-3, with D possibly matching TRBD1 (5 bases). V shed 2 bases and J shed 2 bases, with 10 bases lying between them. Germline V gene data show CDR1 as MNHEY and CDR2 as SVGAGI. The CDR3 spans 15 residues. The DNA of the CDR3 is TGTGCCAGCAGTTACCACGGGACGGCTGGAAACACCATATATTTT. Protein sequence: CASSYHGTAGNTIYF.

The chain employs TRBV4-3 and TRBJ2-3; D not resolved. Germline CDR1 and CDR2: LGHNA and YSLEER. This CDR3 has 16 amino acids. V gave up 1 base and J gave up 2 bases, with 13 bases separating them. In nucleotides, the CDR3 is TGCGCCAGCAGCCAAGGTCCTTTGGTAGTCACAGATACGCAGTATTTT. Translation gives CASSQGPLVVTDTQYF.

The rearrangement links TRBV30 to TRBJ1-5, with D possibly TRBD1 on 6 matching bases. Germline lookup yields CDR1 GTSNPN and CDR2 SVGIG (reference sequence). V lost 0 bases and J lost 0, with 15 bases in between. The CDR3 sequence is 17 residues long. The CDR3 here is CAWSVFGGAHSNQPQHF. The CDR3 DNA is TGTGCCTGGAGTGTATTCGGGGGCGCCCATAGCAATCAGCCCCAGCATTTT. Using reference TRBV30 and TRBJ1-5 for the parts outside the CDR3, the full variable domain is SQTIHQWPATLVQPVGSPLSLECTVEGTSNPNLYWYRQAAGRGLQLLFYSVGIGQISSEVPQNLSASRPQDRQFILSSKKLLLSDSGFYLCAWSVFGGAHSNQPQHFGDGTRLSIL.

The V and J genes are TRBV27 and TRBJ1-2, with TRBD1 matching 10 bases. CDR1 and CDR2 from the germline V gene are MNHEY and SMNVEV (reference sequence). J gave up 0 bases and V 5 bases, and 9 bases lay outside the gene matches. This CDR3 comprises 17 residues. The CDR3 nucleotides are TGTGCCAGCAGTCCTCGGGACAGGGGCCTATCTAACTATGGCTACACCTTC. It codes for CASSPRDRGLSNYGYTF.